The next 19 T cell receptor beta chains were all read from a single sample in a study of T cell responses to AZD1222 COVID-19 vaccine. Using immunoSEQ multiplex PCR, the repertoire was profiled, and TCRdb retains in-frame clones only, with some absent. The table shows some 86,000 clones, with around nine tenths occurring only once. Material: peripheral blood, obtained 28 days after the second AZD1222 dose. The receptors stem from an adult who received the AZD1222 COVID-19 vaccine.

This chain links TRBV28 with TRBJ1-2, with D hard to call. Trimming pared 5 bases from V and 2 bases from J, leaving 15 bases between. CDR1 is MDHEN, CDR2 SYDVKM, per germline. The CDR3 contains 15 residues. CDR3 sequence reads: CASSHSDYLNYGYTF. Written as DNA, the CDR3 is TGTGCCAGCAGTCATTCAGACTATCTAAACTATGGCTACACCTTC.

V and J are TRBV3-1 (or the pseudogene TRBV3-2) and TRBJ2-7; D may correspond to TRBD1 or TRBD2 (5 bases each). The germline gives CDR1 LGHDT, CDR2 YNNKEL (reference sequence). The CDR3 totals 12 residues. V gave up 4 bases and J gave up 1 base, with 5 bases separating them. The CDR3 bases are TGTGCCAGCAGCCGGGGGTCCTACGAGCAGTACTTC. The encoded protein is CASSRGSYEQYF.

The J gene is TRBJ2-4, the V gene TRBV28; 11 bases agree with TRBD1. The CDR3 is 16 amino acids. The germline CDR1 and CDR2 sequences are MDHEN and SYDVKM. The J segment lost 2 bases and the V segment lost 2 bases, leaving 2 bases of the junction unmatched. The CDR3 DNA reads TGTGCCAGCAGTTTAGGGACAGGGGGTACCAAAAACATTCAGTACTTC. Amino acids: CASSLGTGGTKNIQYF.

The CDR3 loop is CASSEDKVGRSTEAFF. CDR3 coding DNA: TGTGCCAGCAGTGAAGACAAGGTTGGACGGAGCACTGAAGCTTTCTTT. The chain carries TRBV2 and TRBJ1-1; no reliable D call. Germline-derived CDR1 and CDR2 are SNHLY and FYNNEI. The germline V and J ends were trimmed by 1 base and 4 bases, with 16 bases remaining between them. CDR3 size: 16 residues.

This clone was recorded once. The V call is TRBV29-1, the J call TRBJ1-1; 7 bases are a match to TRBD1. Germline V gene lookup returns CDR1 SQVTM and CDR2 ANQGSEA. V was pared by 1 base and J by 1 base, with 3 bases of the junction left unmatched. The CDR3 loop spans 14 amino acids. The CDR3: CSVEGDRANTEAFF. CDR3 sequence (DNA): TGCAGCGTTGAAGGTGACAGGGCGAACACTGAAGCTTTCTTT.

The genes are TRBV28 and TRBJ1-6; D is undetermined. V shed 8 bases and J shed 9 bases, with 14 bases lying between them. CDR1 is MDHEN, CDR2 SYDVKM, per germline. The CDR3 has 13 residues. CDR3 bases: TGTGCCAGCGGCATAACCCAAATTTCACCCCTCCACTTT. This translates into CASGITQISPLHF.

The chain combines TRBV21-1 with TRBJ1-1; the table names TRBD1, a call not compared with the DNA. TRBV21-1 corresponds to a pseudogene. The CDR3 consists of 15 residues. This CDR3 is CASSFRDRLGTEAFF. For the CDR3, the DNA is TGTGCCAGCAGCTTCCGGGACAGACTTGGGACTGAAGCTTTCTTT.

The CDR3 reads CASSEAGWGPEDEQFF. The CDR3 DNA follows: TGTGCCAGCAGTGAAGCAGGGTGGGGCCCGGAGGATGAGCAGTTCTTC. This chain links TRBV6-1 with TRBJ2-1; D possibly matches TRBD1 or TRBD2 (5 bases each). The length of the CDR3 is 16 residues. The germline V gene has CDR1 MNHNS and CDR2 SASEGT. Trimming shortened V by 0 bases and J by 8 bases, and 17 bases separated the two germline ends.

The J gene is TRBJ1-5, the V gene TRBV19, with D perhaps matching TRBD1 (5 bases). Germline values: CDR1 LNHDA, CDR2 SQIVND (reference sequence). This CDR3 has 16 amino acids. Trimming stripped 7 bases from V and 5 bases from J, with 21 bases between. The CDR3 region is CASKTRGDWPDQPQHF. In nucleotides, the CDR3 is TGTGCCAGTAAGACTAGGGGAGATTGGCCCGATCAGCCCCAGCATTTT.

This chain uses TRBV6-5 with TRBJ2-3; D remains unclear. The V gene lost 6 bases and the J gene lost 5 bases, with 18 bases spanning the gap. Germline loops: CDR1 MNHEY, CDR2 SVGAGI. This CDR3 contains 15 residues. The CDR3 loop is CASRGLQYVGDTQYF. The CDR3 DNA reads as TGTGCCAGCAGGGGTCTACAGTATGTTGGAGATACGCAGTATTTT.

V is TRBV5-6 and J is TRBJ1-5, with D unresolved. From germline, CDR1 is SGHDT and CDR2 YYEEEE. The V and J ends lost 2 bases and 0 bases respectively, with 6 bases between them. The length of the CDR3 is 14 residues. The chain's CDR3 is CASSFSVSNQPQHF. As DNA, the CDR3 is TGTGCCAGCAGCTTTTCGGTTAGCAATCAGCCCCAGCATTTT.

The CDR3 DNA reads TGTGCCAGCAGTTGGGCTAGCGGGGGACCTACCTACGAGCAGTACTTC. Translated: CASSWASGGPTYEQYF. V usage is TRBV28 and J usage is TRBJ2-7; the match to TRBD2 covers 10 bases. The germline CDR1 and CDR2 sequences are MDHEN and SYDVKM. The J segment lost 2 bases and the V segment lost 4 bases, leaving 8 bases of the junction unmatched. The CDR3 totals 16 residues.

This chain connects TRBV18 to TRBJ1-1; 7 bases line up with TRBD1. The CDR3 has 13 amino acids. Germline V CDR1 and CDR2: KGHSH, LQKENI. After removal of 6 bases from V and 3 bases from J, the junction contained 4 bases not matched to a gene. The CDR3 bases are TGTGCCAGCTCCCGGGACAGTCACACTGAAGCTTTCTTT. Protein sequence: CASSRDSHTEAFF. Variable domain in full (rest from reference TRBV18 and TRBJ1-1): NAGVMQNPRHLVRRRGQEARLRCSPMKGHSHVYWYRQLPEEGLKFMVYLQKENIIDESGMPKERFSAEFPKEGPSILRIQQVVRGDSAAYFCASSRDSHTEAFFGQGTRLTVV.

This clone was seen only once. This chain's CDR3 is CASSPGTNGNTIYF. CDR3 nucleotide sequence: TGTGCCAGCAGCCCTGGGACGAACGGAAACACCATATATTTT. The chain is built from TRBV7-2 and TRBJ1-3; D is perhaps TRBD1 (5 bases). Between the trimmed V and J ends, which lost 5 bases and 4 bases, there was a span of 12 bases. The germline V gene encodes CDR1 SGHTA and CDR2 FQGNSA. The CDR3 spans 14 residues.

The chain uses TRBV9 and TRBJ2-2, with TRBD2 matching 10 bases. The CDR3 runs 15 residues. CDR1 SGDLS and CDR2 YYNGEE come from the germline V gene. V was pared by 2 bases and J by 4 bases, with 2 bases of the junction left unmatched. CDR3 in DNA: TGTGCCAGCAGCGTCCTAGCGGGGGCCACCGGGGAGCTGTTTTTT. This sequence encodes CASSVLAGATGELFF.

This chain connects TRBV20-1 to TRBJ1-5; D uncertain. CDR1 is DFQATT and CDR2 is SNEGSKA in the germline V gene (reference sequence). The CDR3 consists of 15 residues. With 3 bases removed from V and 0 bases from J, the gap between germline ends came to 12 bases. The CDR3 sequence: CSASTVLYSNQPQHF. The CDR3 DNA is TGCAGTGCTAGTACCGTGCTTTATAGCAATCAGCCCCAGCATTTT.

The chain links TRBV6-4 to TRBJ2-3, with 8 positions matching TRBD1. J lost 4 bases, V lost 1 base, and 4 bases had no gene match. This CDR3 has 15 residues. Germline CDR1 MRHNA, CDR2 SNTAGT. The CDR3: CASSDLTGGSDTQYF. The CDR3 nucleotides are TGTGCCAGCAGTGACTTAACAGGGGGATCAGATACGCAGTATTTT.

The chain carries TRBV4-1 and TRBJ2-5; TRBD1 agrees at 9 bases. The V gene end was trimmed by 1 base and the J gene end by 3 bases; junction bases not matched to a gene: 3. The CDR3 totals 15 residues. CDR1 is MGHRA, CDR2 YSYEKL, per germline. CDR3 sequence (DNA): TGCGCCAGCAGCCAAGGACAGGGGGTAAAAGAGACCCAGTACTTC. This codes for CASSQGQGVKETQYF.

The chain carries TRBV11-2 and TRBJ2-7; 7 bases map to TRBD1. The ends lost 5 bases at V and 5 bases at J; junction bases unmatched: 3. Germline CDR1 and CDR2: SGHAT and FQNNGV. This CDR3 is 12 amino acids long. The CDR3 loop reads CASSVTGDEQYF. The CDR3 bases are TGTGCCAGCAGCGTAACAGGGGACGAGCAGTACTTC.